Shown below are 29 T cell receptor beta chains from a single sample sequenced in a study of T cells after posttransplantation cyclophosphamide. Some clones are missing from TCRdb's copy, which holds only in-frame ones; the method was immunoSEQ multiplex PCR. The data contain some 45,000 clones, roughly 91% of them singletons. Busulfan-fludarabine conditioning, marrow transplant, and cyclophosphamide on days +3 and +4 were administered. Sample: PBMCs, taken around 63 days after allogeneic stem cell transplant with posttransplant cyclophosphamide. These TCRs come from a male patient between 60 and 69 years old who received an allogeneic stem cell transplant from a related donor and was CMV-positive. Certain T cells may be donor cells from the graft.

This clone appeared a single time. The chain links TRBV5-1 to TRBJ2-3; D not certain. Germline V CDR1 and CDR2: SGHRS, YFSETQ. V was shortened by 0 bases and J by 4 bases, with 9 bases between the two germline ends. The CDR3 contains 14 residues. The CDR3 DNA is TGCGCCAGCAGCTTGGCGGTGGTCCCAGATACGCAGTATTTT. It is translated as CASSLAVVPDTQYF.

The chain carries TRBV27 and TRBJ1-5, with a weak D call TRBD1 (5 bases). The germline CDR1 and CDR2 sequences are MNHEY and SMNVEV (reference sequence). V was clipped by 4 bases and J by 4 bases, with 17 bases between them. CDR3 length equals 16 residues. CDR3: CASSWGGVGGNQPQHF. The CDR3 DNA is TGTGCCAGCAGTTGGGGAGGGGTTGGGGGGAATCAGCCCCAGCATTTT.

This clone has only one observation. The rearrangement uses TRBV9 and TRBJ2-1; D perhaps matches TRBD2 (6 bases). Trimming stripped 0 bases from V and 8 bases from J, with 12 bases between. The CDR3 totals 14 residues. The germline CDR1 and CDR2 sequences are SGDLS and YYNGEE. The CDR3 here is CASSVVGGRDEQFF. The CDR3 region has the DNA TGTGCCAGCAGCGTAGTGGGGGGTAGAGATGAGCAGTTCTTC.

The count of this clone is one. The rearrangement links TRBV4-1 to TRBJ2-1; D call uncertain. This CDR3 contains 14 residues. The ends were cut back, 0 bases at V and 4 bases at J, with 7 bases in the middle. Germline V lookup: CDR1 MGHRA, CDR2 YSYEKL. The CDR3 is CASSQDQEYNEQFF. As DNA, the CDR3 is TGCGCCAGCAGCCAAGATCAAGAGTACAATGAGCAGTTCTTC.

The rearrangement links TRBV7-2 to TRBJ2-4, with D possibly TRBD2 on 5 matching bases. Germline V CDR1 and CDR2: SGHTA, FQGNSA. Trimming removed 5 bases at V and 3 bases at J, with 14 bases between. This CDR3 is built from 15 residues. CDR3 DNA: TGTGCCAGCAGCCCAGTTGGCCGGGGCAAAAACATTCAGTACTTC. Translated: CASSPVGRGKNIQYF. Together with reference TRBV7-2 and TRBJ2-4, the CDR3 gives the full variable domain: GAGVSQSPSNKVTEKGKDVELRCDPISGHTALYWYRQSLGQGLEFLIYFQGNSAPDKSGLPSDRFSAERTGGSVSTLTIQRTQQEDSAVYLCASSPVGRGKNIQYFGAGTRLSVL.

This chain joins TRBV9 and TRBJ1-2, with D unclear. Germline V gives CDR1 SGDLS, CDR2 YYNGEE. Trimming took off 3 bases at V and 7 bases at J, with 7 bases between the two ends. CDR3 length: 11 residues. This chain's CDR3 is CASSARGGYTF. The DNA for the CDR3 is TGTGCCAGCAGCGCCAGAGGTGGCTACACCTTC.

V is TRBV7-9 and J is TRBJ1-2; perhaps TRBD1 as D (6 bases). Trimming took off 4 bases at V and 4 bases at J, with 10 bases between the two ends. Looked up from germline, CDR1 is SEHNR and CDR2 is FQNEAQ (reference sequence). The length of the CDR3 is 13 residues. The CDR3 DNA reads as TGTGCCAGCAGCTCAAGGGGGACCTATGGCTACACCTTC. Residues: CASSSRGTYGYTF.

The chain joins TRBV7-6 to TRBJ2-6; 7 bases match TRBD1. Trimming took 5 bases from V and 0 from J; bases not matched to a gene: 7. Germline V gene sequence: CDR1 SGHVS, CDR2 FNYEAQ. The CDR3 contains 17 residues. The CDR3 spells CASSPEQGSSGANVLTF. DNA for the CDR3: TGTGCCAGCAGCCCGGAACAGGGGAGCTCTGGGGCCAACGTCCTGACTTTC.

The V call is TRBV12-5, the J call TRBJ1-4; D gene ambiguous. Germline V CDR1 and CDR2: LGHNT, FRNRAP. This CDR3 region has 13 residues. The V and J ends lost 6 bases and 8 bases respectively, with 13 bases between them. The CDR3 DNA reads TGTGCTAGTGGATCACGTGGCAGGGAAAAACTGTTTTTT. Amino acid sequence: CASGSRGREKLFF. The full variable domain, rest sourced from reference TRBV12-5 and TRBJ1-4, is DARVTQTPRHKVTEMGQEVTMRCQPILGHNTVFWYRQTMMQGLELLAYFRNRAPLDDSGMPKDRFSAEMPDATLATLKIQPSEPRDSAVYFCASGSRGREKLFFGSGTQLSVL.

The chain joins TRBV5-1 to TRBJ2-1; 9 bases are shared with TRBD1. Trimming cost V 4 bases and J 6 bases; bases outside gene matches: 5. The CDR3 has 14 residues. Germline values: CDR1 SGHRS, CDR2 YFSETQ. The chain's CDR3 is CASSAGQGGNEQFF. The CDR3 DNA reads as TGCGCCAGCAGCGCGGGACAGGGTGGCAATGAGCAGTTCTTC. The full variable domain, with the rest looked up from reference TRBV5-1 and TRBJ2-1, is KAGVTQTPRYLIKTRGQQVTLSCSPISGHRSVSWYQQTPGQGLQFLFEYFSETQRNKGNFPGRFSGRQFSNSRSEMNVSTLELGDSALYLCASSAGQGGNEQFFGPGTRLTVL.

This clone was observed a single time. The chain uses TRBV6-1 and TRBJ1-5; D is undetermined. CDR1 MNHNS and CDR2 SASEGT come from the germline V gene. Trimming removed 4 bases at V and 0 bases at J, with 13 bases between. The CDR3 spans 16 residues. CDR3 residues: CASSVGGGYSNQPQHF. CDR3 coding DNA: TGTGCCAGCAGTGTTGGCGGCGGATATAGCAATCAGCCCCAGCATTTT.

The CDR3 is CASSSRGGLADTQYF. In nucleotides, the CDR3 is TGTGCCAGCAGTTCCCGGGGGGGCCTCGCAGATACGCAGTATTTT. V and J are TRBV6-5 and TRBJ2-3; 8 bases align to TRBD2. Trimming took 4 bases from V and 4 from J; bases not matched to a gene: 7. Germline V gives CDR1 MNHEY, CDR2 SVGAGI. The CDR3 covers 15 residues.

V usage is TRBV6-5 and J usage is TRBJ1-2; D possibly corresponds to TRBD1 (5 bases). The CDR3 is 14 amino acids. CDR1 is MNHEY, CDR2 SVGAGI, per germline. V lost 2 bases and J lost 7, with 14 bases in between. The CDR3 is CASSYGARVGGYTF. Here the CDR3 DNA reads TGTGCCAGCAGTTACGGTGCCAGGGTAGGTGGCTACACCTTC.

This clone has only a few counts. This CDR3 is CASSSGGGTDTQYF. Here the CDR3 DNA reads TGTGCCAGCAGTAGCGGGGGGGGCACAGATACGCAGTATTTT. The chain recombines TRBV6-4 with TRBJ2-3; 10 bases align to TRBD2. V gave up 5 bases and J gave up 1 base; unmatched junction bases: 0. CDR1 and CDR2 (germline): MRHNA, SNTAGT. The CDR3 runs to 14 residues.

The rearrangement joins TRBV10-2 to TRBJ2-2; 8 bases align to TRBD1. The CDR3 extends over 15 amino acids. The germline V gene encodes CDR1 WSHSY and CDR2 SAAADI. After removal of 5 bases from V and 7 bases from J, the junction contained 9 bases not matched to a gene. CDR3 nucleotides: TGCGCCAGCAGTACCTCAGGGGGCCTAGGCGGGGAGCTGTTTTTT. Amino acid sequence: CASSTSGGLGGELFF.

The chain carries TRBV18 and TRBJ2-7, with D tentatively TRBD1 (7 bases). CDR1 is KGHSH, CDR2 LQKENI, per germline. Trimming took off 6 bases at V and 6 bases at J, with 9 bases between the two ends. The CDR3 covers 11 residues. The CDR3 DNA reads TGTGCCAGCTCCCAGGGGGGCGAGCAGTACTTC. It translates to CASSQGGEQYF.

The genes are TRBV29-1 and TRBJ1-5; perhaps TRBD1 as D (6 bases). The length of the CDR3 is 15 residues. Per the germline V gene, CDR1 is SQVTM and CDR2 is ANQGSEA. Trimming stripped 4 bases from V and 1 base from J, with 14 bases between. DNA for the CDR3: TGCAGCGTTGGGGGGGGTGGACAGAGCAATCAGCCCCAGCATTTT. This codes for CSVGGGGQSNQPQHF.

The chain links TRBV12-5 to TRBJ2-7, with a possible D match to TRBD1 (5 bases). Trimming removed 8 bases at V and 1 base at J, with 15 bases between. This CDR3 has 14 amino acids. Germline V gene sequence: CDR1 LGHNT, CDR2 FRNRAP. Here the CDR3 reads CASQPGSSSYEQYV. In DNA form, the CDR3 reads TGTGCTAGTCAACCAGGGTCTTCTTCCTACGAGCAGTACGTC.

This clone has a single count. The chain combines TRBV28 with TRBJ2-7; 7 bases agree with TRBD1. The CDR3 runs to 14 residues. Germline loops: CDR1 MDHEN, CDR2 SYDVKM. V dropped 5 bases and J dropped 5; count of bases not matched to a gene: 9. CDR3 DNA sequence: TGTGCCAGCAGTACTCGACAGGGAATGGACGAGCAGTACTTC. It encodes CASSTRQGMDEQYF.

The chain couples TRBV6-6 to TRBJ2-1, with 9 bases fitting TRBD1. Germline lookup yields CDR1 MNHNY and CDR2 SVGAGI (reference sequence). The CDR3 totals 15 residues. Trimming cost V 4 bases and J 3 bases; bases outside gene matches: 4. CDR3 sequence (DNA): TGTGCCAGCAGTTCCGGGACAGGGAGCTACAATGAGCAGTTCTTC. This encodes CASSSGTGSYNEQFF.

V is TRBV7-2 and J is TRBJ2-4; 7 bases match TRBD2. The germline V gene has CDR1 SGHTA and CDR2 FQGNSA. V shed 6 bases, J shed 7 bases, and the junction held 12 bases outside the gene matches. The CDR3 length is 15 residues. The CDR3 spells CASSPDAGRANIQYF. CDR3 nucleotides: TGTGCCAGCAGTCCAGACGCAGGGAGGGCCAACATTCAGTACTTC.

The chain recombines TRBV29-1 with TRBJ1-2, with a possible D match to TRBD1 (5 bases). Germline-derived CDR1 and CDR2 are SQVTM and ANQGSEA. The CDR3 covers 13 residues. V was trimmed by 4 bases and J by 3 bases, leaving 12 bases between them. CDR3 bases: TGCAGCGTTGCGAGCAGGGAAGACTATGGCTACACCTTC. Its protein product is CSVASREDYGYTF.

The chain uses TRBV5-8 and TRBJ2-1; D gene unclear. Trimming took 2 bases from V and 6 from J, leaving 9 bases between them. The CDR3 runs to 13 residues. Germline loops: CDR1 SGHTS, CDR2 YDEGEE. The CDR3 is CASSFSITNEQFF. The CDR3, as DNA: TGTGCCAGCAGCTTTAGTATTACCAATGAGCAGTTCTTC.

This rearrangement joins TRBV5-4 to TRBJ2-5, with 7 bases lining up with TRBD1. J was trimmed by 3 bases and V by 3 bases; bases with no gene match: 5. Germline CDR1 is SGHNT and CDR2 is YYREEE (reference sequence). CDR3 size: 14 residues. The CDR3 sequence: CASSSDRLEETQYF. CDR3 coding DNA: TGTGCCAGCAGCTCGGACAGGCTCGAAGAGACCCAGTACTTC.

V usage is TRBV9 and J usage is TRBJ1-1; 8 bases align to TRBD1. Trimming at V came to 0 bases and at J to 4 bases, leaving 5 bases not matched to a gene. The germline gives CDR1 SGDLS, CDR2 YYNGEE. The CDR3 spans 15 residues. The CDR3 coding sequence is TGTGCCAGCAGCGTAGAGGACAGGGTGACCACTGAAGCTTTCTTT. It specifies CASSVEDRVTTEAFF.

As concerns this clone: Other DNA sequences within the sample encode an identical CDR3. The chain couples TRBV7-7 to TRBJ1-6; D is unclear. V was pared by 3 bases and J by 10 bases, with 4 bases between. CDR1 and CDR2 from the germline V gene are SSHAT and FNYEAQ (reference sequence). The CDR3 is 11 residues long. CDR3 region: CASSFPSPLHF. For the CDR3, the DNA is TGTGCCAGCAGCTTCCCATCACCCCTCCACTTT.

The CDR3 nucleotides read TGCAGCGACAGGGACAGGAAAGAGACCCAGTACTTC. It translates to CSDRDRKETQYF. The chain has TRBV29-1 and TRBJ2-5, with 8 nucleotides matching TRBD1. This CDR3 has 12 amino acids. V shed 7 bases and J 3 bases; nucleotides not matched to a gene: 4. Germline CDR1 SQVTM, CDR2 ANQGSEA. Full variable domain (rest looked up from reference TRBV29-1 and TRBJ2-5): SAVISQKPSRDICQRGTSLTIQCQVDSQVTMMFWYRQQPGQSLTLIATANQGSEATYESGFVIDKFPISRPNLTFSTLTVSNMSPEDSSIYLCSDRDRKETQYFGPGTRLLVL.

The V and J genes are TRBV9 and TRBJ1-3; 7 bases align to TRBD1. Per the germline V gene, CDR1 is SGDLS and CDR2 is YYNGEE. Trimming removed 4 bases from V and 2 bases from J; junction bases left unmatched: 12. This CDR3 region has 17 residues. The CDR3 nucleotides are TGTGCCAGCAGCTATAACGACTGGACAGGCGCTGGAAACACCATATATTTT. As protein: CASSYNDWTGAGNTIYF.

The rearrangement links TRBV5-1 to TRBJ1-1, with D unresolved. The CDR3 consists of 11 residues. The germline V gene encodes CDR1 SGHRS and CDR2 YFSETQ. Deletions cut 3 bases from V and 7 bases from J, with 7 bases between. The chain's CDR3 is CASSSTNEAFF. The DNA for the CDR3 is TGCGCCAGCAGCTCTACCAATGAAGCTTTCTTT.